This passage covers 17 T cell receptor beta chains from one sample sequenced in a study of cytomegalovirus exposure and HLA in healthy donors. PCR was performed using 60 Vbeta and 13 Jbeta primers. Only in-frame clones appear in the TCRdb table, and some are missing; sequencing was by immunoSEQ multiplex PCR. The sample lists 49,000 or so clones; about four fifths were seen once. What was sequenced was PBMCs. These receptors came from a boy younger than 18 in good health and CMV-seropositive.

J is TRBJ1-3 and V is TRBV4-2; D call uncertain. With 3 bases removed from V and 3 bases from J, the gap between germline ends came to 12 bases. The germline V gene encodes CDR1 LGHNA and CDR2 YNFKEQ. The CDR3 length is 15 residues. The DNA for the CDR3 is TGTGCCAGCAGCCAGGCCGTCCACGTTGGAAACACCATATATTTT. It codes for CASSQAVHVGNTIYF.

The chain uses TRBV30 and TRBJ2-4, with TRBD2 as a possible D gene (5 bases). The CDR3 loop spans 19 amino acids. V was trimmed by 4 bases and J by 2 bases, leaving 27 bases between them. CDR1 is GTSNPN, CDR2 SVGIG, per germline (reference sequence). The CDR3, as DNA: TGTGCCTGGATTCCTGCTACCGGGGAGTTAAGGGAAACCAAAAACATTCAGTACTTC. As protein: CAWIPATGELRETKNIQYF.

This clone occurred once. The chain is built from TRBV7-8 and TRBJ1-4, with D possibly TRBD1 on 6 matching bases. This CDR3 has 16 amino acids. Trimming shortened V by 3 bases and J by 4 bases, and 15 bases separated the two germline ends. Germline assignment: CDR1 SGHVS and CDR2 FQNEAQ. CDR3: CASSLHWGLGNEKLFF. DNA of the CDR3: TGTGCCAGCAGCTTGCACTGGGGGCTGGGTAATGAAAAACTGTTTTTT.

V gene TRBV5-1 combines with J gene TRBJ2-7; TRBD1 is a possible D gene (7 bases). The germline CDR1 and CDR2 sequences are SGHRS and YFSETQ. The CDR3 runs 13 residues. V was cut by 7 bases and J by 5 bases, with 16 bases left in between. This CDR3 is CASGRGRDDEQYF. DNA of the CDR3: TGCGCCAGCGGTAGGGGGCGGGACGACGAGCAGTACTTC.

This clone came up a few times. V usage is TRBV5-5 and J usage is TRBJ1-2; D uncertain. This CDR3 contains 14 residues. V lost 0 bases and J lost 5, with 11 bases in between. Germline CDR1 SGHKS, CDR2 YYEKEE (reference sequence). The CDR3 DNA is TGTGCCAGCAGCTTGGGAACAGTTACTTATGGCTACACCTTC. Translated: CASSLGTVTYGYTF.

This clone has more than one count but fewer than ten. The rearrangement joins TRBV7-8 to TRBJ1-5; D may be TRBD1 (5 bases). Trimming cost V 1 base and J 10 bases, with 14 bases left between them. Germline assignment: CDR1 SGHVS and CDR2 FQNEAQ. The CDR3 sequence is 14 residues long. As DNA, the CDR3 is TGTGCCAGCAGCTTAGACGGTTTCGACAGCCCCCAGCATTTT. Translation: CASSLDGFDSPQHF.

V is TRBV29-1 and J is TRBJ2-7; D is ambiguous. V was cut by 4 bases and J by 0 bases, with 7 bases left in between. The CDR3 extends over 12 amino acids. Germline V lookup: CDR1 SQVTM, CDR2 ANQGSEA. CDR3 DNA sequence: TGCAGCGTTGTACCCGGCTCCTACGAGCAGTACTTC. It yields the protein CSVVPGSYEQYF.

The rearrangement joins TRBV10-1 to TRBJ2-7, with TRBD1 as a possible D gene (5 bases). Per germline, CDR1 WNHNN and CDR2 SYGVQD (reference sequence). The CDR3 is 12 amino acids. V lost 6 bases to trimming and J lost 1 base, with 7 bases between them. The CDR3 here is CASRGVSYEQYF. In nucleotides, the CDR3 is TGCGCCAGCAGAGGGGTTTCCTACGAGCAGTACTTC.

The count of this clone is one. This sequence joins TRBV5-1 and TRBJ2-2; TRBD1 might be the D (5 bases). V dropped 0 bases and J dropped 8 bases, with 14 bases sitting between them. This CDR3 has 15 residues. Germline CDR1 and CDR2: SGHRS and YFSETQ. CDR3 bases: TGCGCCAGCAGCTTGGGACAGACCGCTGGAGGGGAGCTGTTTTTT. Encoded protein: CASSLGQTAGGELFF.

This clone came up a few times. The rearrangement uses TRBV5-1 and TRBJ2-1; D uncertain. The CDR3 has 14 residues. Germline assignment: CDR1 SGHRS and CDR2 YFSETQ. With 4 bases removed from V and 12 bases from J, the gap between germline ends came to 20 bases. CDR3 in amino acids: CASSPESPRVGQFF. In nucleotides, the CDR3 is TGCGCCAGCAGCCCCGAGAGTCCTAGAGTCGGGCAGTTCTTC.

The chain has TRBV7-2 and TRBJ2-1, with 8 positions matching TRBD2. The CDR3 covers 17 residues. Per the germline V gene, CDR1 is SGHTA and CDR2 is FQGNSA. Trimming at V came to 1 base and at J to 4 bases, leaving 9 bases not matched to a gene. The CDR3 DNA is TGTGCCAGCAGCTTAGATCGACGGGGGGGTAGGTACAATGAGCAGTTCTTC. Translating gives CASSLDRRGGRYNEQFF.

The chain recombines TRBV6-1 with TRBJ2-7; D gene ambiguous. The ends were cut back, 11 bases at V and 4 bases at J, with 12 bases in the middle. Per the germline V gene, CDR1 is MNHNS and CDR2 is SASEGT. This CDR3 spans 11 amino acids. The CDR3 sequence: CAGTQTYEQYF. DNA of the CDR3: TGTGCCGGCACCCAAACTTACGAGCAGTACTTC.

This rearrangement joins TRBV27 to TRBJ2-1, with 9 bases fitting TRBD2. The CDR3 has 15 amino acids. Trimming removed 7 bases from V and 7 bases from J; junction bases left unmatched: 11. The germline V gene encodes CDR1 MNHEY and CDR2 SMNVEV (reference sequence). Written as DNA, the CDR3 is TGTGCCAGCACACCCGCGGGGGGGCCGCGTAATGAGCAGTTCTTC. Translation: CASTPAGGPRNEQFF.

V usage is TRBV4-1 and J usage is TRBJ1-2; D is ambiguous. Germline V CDR1 and CDR2: MGHRA, YSYEKL. Trimming removed 1 base at V and 5 bases at J, with 11 bases between. This CDR3 is 14 amino acids long. This CDR3 reads CASSQVVPGYGYTF. The CDR3 nucleotides read TGCGCCAGCAGCCAAGTGGTCCCGGGGTATGGCTACACCTTC.

The chain employs TRBV28 and TRBJ2-7, with TRBD1 identical over 9 bases. The germline CDR1 and CDR2 sequences are MDHEN and SYDVKM. This CDR3 has 16 amino acids. J lost 1 base, V lost 4 bases, and 8 bases had no gene match. The CDR3 nucleotides are TGTGCCAGCAGTTCGGATGTAGGACAGGGGTCCTACGAGCAGTACTTC. As protein: CASSSDVGQGSYEQYF.

This clone was detected a few times. The chain joins TRBV7-2 to TRBJ1-1, with TRBD1 identical over 7 bases. The CDR3 is 11 residues long. V was clipped by 4 bases and J by 10 bases; unmatched bases: 3. Looked up from germline, CDR1 is SGHTA and CDR2 is FQGNSA. This CDR3 reads CASSWGTAAFF. In DNA, the CDR3 is TGTGCCAGCAGCTGGGGGACAGCAGCTTTCTTT.

This chain connects TRBV7-6 to TRBJ2-3; TRBD2 is a possible D gene (5 bases). Trimming left V 1 base short and J 4 bases short, with 18 bases between. CDR1 is SGHVS, CDR2 FNYEAQ, per germline. The CDR3 is made up of 17 amino acids. The CDR3 bases are TGTGCCAGCAGCTTAGTGCTCGAGGGCGCCTTCCCAGATACGCAGTATTTT. This sequence encodes CASSLVLEGAFPDTQYF.